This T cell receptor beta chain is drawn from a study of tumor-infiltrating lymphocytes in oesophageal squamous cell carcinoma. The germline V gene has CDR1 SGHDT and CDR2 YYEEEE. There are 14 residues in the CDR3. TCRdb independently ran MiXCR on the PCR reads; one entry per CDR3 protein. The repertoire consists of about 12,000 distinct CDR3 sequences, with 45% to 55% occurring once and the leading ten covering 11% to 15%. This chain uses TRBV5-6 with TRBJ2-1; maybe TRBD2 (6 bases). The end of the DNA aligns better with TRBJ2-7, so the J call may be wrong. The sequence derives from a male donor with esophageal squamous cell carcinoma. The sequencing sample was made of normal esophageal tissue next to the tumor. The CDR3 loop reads CASSLGLVPYEQYF. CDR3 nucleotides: TGTGCCAGCAGCTTGGGACTAGTCCCCTACGAGCAGTACTTC.